One and the same sample provided the 27 T cell receptor beta chains below, sequenced in a study of T cell changes during pregnancy in multiple sclerosis (dated by TCRdb to about 2019). To prepare the library, the immunoSEQ multiplex PCR assay was applied. Drawn from immuneACCESS, this table holds only the in-frame rearrangements with V and J called that TCRdb kept. Clones are partly lost; checked studies trace under half to an unresolved V gene and leave the rest unexplained. Counted in this sample were about 39,000 clones; more than 85% of them appeared once. Approximately 2% of the sample belongs to the ten largest clones. This specimen was CD4+ T cells from peripheral blood mononuclear cells, taken after pregnancy. The source of these receptors is a female donor in good health, enrolled as a control in a pregnancy study.

The chain employs TRBV15 and TRBJ2-1, with TRBD2 as a possible D gene (5 bases). This CDR3 is 13 amino acids long. Deletions cut 0 bases from V and 7 bases from J, with 7 bases between. Germline V gene sequence: CDR1 LNHNV, CDR2 YYDKDF (reference sequence). The CDR3 reads CATSRDRGNEQFF. The CDR3 DNA follows: TGTGCCACCAGCAGAGATCGAGGGAATGAGCAGTTCTTC. The whole variable domain, remainder taken from reference TRBV15 and TRBJ2-1, is DAMVIQNPRYQVTQFGKPVTLSCSQTLNHNVMYWYQQKSSQAPKLLFHYYDKDFNNEADTPDNFQSRRPNTSFCFLDIRSPGLGDTAMYLCATSRDRGNEQFFGPGTRLTVL.

The V gene is TRBV18, the J gene TRBJ2-7; 8 bases are a match to TRBD1. Germline V gene data show CDR1 as KGHSH and CDR2 as LQKENI. V was clipped by 5 bases and J by 3 bases; unmatched bases: 6. The CDR3 has 14 amino acids. DNA for the CDR3: TGTGCCAGCTCAGGAGCAGGGGGCGTCTACGAGCAGTACTTC. Translated, it gives CASSGAGGVYEQYF.

The CDR3 spells CAISPTSGGAKFF. For the CDR3, the DNA is TGTGCCATCAGCCCGACTAGCGGGGGGGCTAAGTTCTTC. V usage is TRBV10-3 and J usage is TRBJ2-1; 14 bases are shared with TRBD2. The length of the CDR3 is 13 residues. After removal of 6 bases from V and 14 bases from J, the junction contained 6 bases not matched to a gene. Germline V gene data show CDR1 as ENHRY and CDR2 as SYGVKD.

The chain links TRBV7-2 to TRBJ2-6; D not resolved. Germline lookup yields CDR1 SGHTA and CDR2 FQGNSA. V was trimmed by 5 bases and J by 4 bases, leaving 12 bases between them. The CDR3 is made up of 15 amino acids. CDR3 loop: CASSVVGSGANVLTF. The CDR3 DNA is TGTGCCAGCAGCGTAGTCGGTTCAGGGGCCAACGTCCTGACTTTC.

The chain employs TRBV7-2 and TRBJ2-1; TRBD2 matches at 8 bases. Trimming removed 7 bases from V and 9 bases from J; junction bases left unmatched: 8. The V gene's germline CDR1 is SGHTA and CDR2 FQGNSA. The CDR3 sequence is 13 residues long. The CDR3 reads CASTPGTSGEQFF. The DNA for the CDR3 is TGTGCCAGCACCCCGGGGACTAGTGGTGAGCAGTTCTTC. Based on the CDR3 plus reference TRBV7-2 and TRBJ2-1, the full variable domain is GAGVSQSPSNKVTEKGKDVELRCDPISGHTALYWYRQSLGQGLEFLIYFQGNSAPDKSGLPSDRFSAERTGGSVSTLTIQRTQQEDSAVYLCASTPGTSGEQFFGPGTRLTVL.

The genes are TRBV19 and TRBJ2-6; 15 bases agree with TRBD2. The CDR3 length is 17 residues. J was trimmed by 2 bases and V by 4 bases; bases with no gene match: 0. Germline values: CDR1 LNHDA, CDR2 SQIVND (reference sequence). The CDR3 reads CASSRTSGGAGANVLTF. The CDR3 DNA follows: TGTGCCAGTAGTAGGACTAGCGGGGGGGCTGGGGCCAACGTCCTGACTTTC.

The chain couples TRBV7-9 to TRBJ2-7, with TRBD2 as a possible D gene (6 bases). The CDR3 is 14 amino acids. The ends were cut back, 4 bases at V and 5 bases at J, with 15 bases in the middle. Germline CDR1 SEHNR, CDR2 FQNEAQ (reference sequence). The DNA for the CDR3 is TGTGCCAGCAGCTCCCTCGAAAGGGAGGACGAGCAGTACTTC. Protein sequence: CASSSLEREDEQYF.

The V gene is TRBV29-1, the J gene TRBJ2-3, with no clear D. The CDR3 totals 12 residues. From germline, CDR1 is SQVTM and CDR2 ANQGSEA. The V end was cut by 7 bases, the J end by 4 bases, with 12 bases between. In nucleotides, the CDR3 is TGCAGCGCGGCCCCCGGGTCAGATACGCAGTATTTT. This translates into CSAAPGSDTQYF.

This clone has a single count. The chain has TRBV9 and TRBJ2-3; 7 bases map to TRBD1. Germline lookup yields CDR1 SGDLS and CDR2 YYNGEE. The CDR3 spans 20 residues. Trimming cost V 0 bases and J 0 bases; bases outside gene matches: 16. The CDR3 DNA sequence: TGTGCCAGCAGCGTAGCTACAGGGACAGCACAACCTACTAGCACAGATACGCAGTATTTT. Translated, it gives CASSVATGTAQPTSTDTQYF. Based on the CDR3 plus reference TRBV9 and TRBJ2-3, the full variable domain is DSGVTQTPKHLITATGQRVTLRCSPRSGDLSVYWYQQSLDQGLQFLIQYYNGEERAKGNILERFSAQQFPDLHSELNLSSLELGDSALYFCASSVATGTAQPTSTDTQYFGPGTRLTVL.

The genes are TRBV6-6 and TRBJ2-5; 7 bases fit TRBD1. This CDR3 has 14 residues. Germline V gene sequence: CDR1 MNHNY, CDR2 SVGAGI (reference sequence). Trimming at V came to 5 bases and at J to 1 base, leaving 4 bases not matched to a gene. The CDR3 nucleotides read TGTGCCAGCAGTAAAGGGACAGTCCAAGAGACCCAGTACTTC. Translating gives CASSKGTVQETQYF.

V gene TRBV5-1 combines with J gene TRBJ2-5; 7 bases align to TRBD2. The CDR3 contains 17 residues. The ends lost 0 bases at V and 3 bases at J; junction bases unmatched: 11. CDR1 is SGHRS and CDR2 is YFSETQ in the germline V gene. CDR3 sequence: CASSLAYTGGGEETQYF. CDR3 DNA sequence: TGCGCCAGCAGCTTGGCCTACACCGGTGGGGGGGAAGAGACCCAGTACTTC.

The chain employs TRBV28 and TRBJ1-5; a possible D gene is TRBD1 (6 bases). Germline V gene lookup returns CDR1 MDHEN and CDR2 SYDVKM. Trimming left V 7 bases short and J 0 bases short, with 16 bases between. The CDR3 spans 16 residues. DNA for the CDR3: TGTGCCAGCAACCTGGACAGCAGATATAGCAATCAGCCCCAGCATTTT. This gives the protein CASNLDSRYSNQPQHF.

The V gene is TRBV27, the J gene TRBJ2-3; maybe TRBD1 (5 bases). V was cut by 0 bases and J by 1 base, with 5 bases left in between. Looked up from germline, CDR1 is MNHEY and CDR2 is SMNVEV (reference sequence). This CDR3 has 14 amino acids. The CDR3: CASSLSQGTDTQYF. The CDR3 bases are TGTGCCAGCAGTTTATCACAGGGCACAGATACGCAGTATTTT.

This clone has a single count. This sequence joins TRBV7-9 and TRBJ2-1; the match to TRBD2 covers 7 bases. The V and J ends lost 8 bases and 8 bases, in that order; junction bases with no gene match: 12. Germline-derived CDR1 and CDR2 are SEHNR and FQNEAQ (reference sequence). CDR3 length: 14 amino acids. The CDR3 nucleotides are TGTGCCAGCGCACTACTCCGGGAGGCGGATGAGCAGTTCTTC. It yields the protein CASALLREADEQFF.

The rearrangement links TRBV29-1 to TRBJ2-2, with D possibly matching TRBD2 (5 bases). Per the germline V gene, CDR1 is SQVTM and CDR2 is ANQGSEA. CDR3 length equals 14 residues. V lost 6 bases to trimming and J lost 0 bases, with 11 bases between them. CDR3 loop: CSVGDSANTGELFF. Written as DNA, the CDR3 is TGCAGCGTGGGAGACTCGGCGAACACCGGGGAGCTGTTTTTT.

This sequence joins TRBV4-2 and TRBJ2-3, with 11 bases lining up with TRBD2. Trimming took 2 bases from V and 6 from J; bases not matched to a gene: 7. From germline, CDR1 is LGHNA and CDR2 YNFKEQ. The CDR3 runs 16 residues. This CDR3 is CASSQPSGGPGDTQYF. The CDR3 DNA follows: TGTGCCAGCAGCCAACCTAGCGGGGGGCCCGGGGATACGCAGTATTTT.

J is TRBJ2-5 and V is TRBV7-9; 7 bases agree with TRBD2. This CDR3 spans 14 amino acids. The junction had 8 bases not matched to a gene; V was cut back by 5 bases and J by 5 bases. The germline CDR1 and CDR2 sequences are SEHNR and FQNEAQ (reference sequence). CDR3 amino acids: CASSHTSAQETQYF. The CDR3 DNA is TGTGCCAGCAGCCATACTAGCGCCCAGGAGACCCAGTACTTC.

The chain links TRBV7-9 to TRBJ1-2, with TRBD1 as a possible D gene (6 bases). Looked up from germline, CDR1 is SEHNR and CDR2 is FQNEAQ (reference sequence). Trimming removed 1 base from V and 7 bases from J, with 10 bases in between. The CDR3 covers 13 residues. The chain's CDR3 is CASSLGDIAGYTF. CDR3 coding DNA: TGTGCCAGCAGCTTAGGGGACATTGCTGGCTACACCTTC.

The genes are TRBV19 and TRBJ1-1; maybe TRBD1 (5 bases). V lost 5 bases and J 4 bases, leaving 14 bases between the germline ends. The V gene's germline CDR1 is LNHDA and CDR2 SQIVND (reference sequence). The CDR3 contains 14 residues. CDR3 coding DNA: TGTGCCAGTAGTTCGGGACTGGATTTCACTGAAGCTTTCTTT. Amino acids: CASSSGLDFTEAFF.

The count of this clone is one. V and J are TRBV19 and TRBJ2-7; 11 bases agree with TRBD2. Germline lookup yields CDR1 LNHDA and CDR2 SQIVND (reference sequence). The CDR3 length is 19 residues. The trim removed 3 bases at V and 0 bases at J, leaving 13 bases unmatched. The CDR3 nucleotides are TGTGCCAGTAGTATGGGTCCCTGGACTAGCGGGCATAGCTCCTACGAGCAGTACTTC. This sequence encodes CASSMGPWTSGHSSYEQYF.

The J gene is TRBJ1-3, the V gene TRBV5-1; 8 nucleotides line up with TRBD1. The CDR3 covers 16 residues. CDR1 is SGHRS and CDR2 is YFSETQ in the germline V gene. The junction had 8 bases not matched to a gene; V was cut back by 3 bases and J by 3 bases. The CDR3 spells CASSSNQGAFGNTIYF. CDR3 in DNA: TGCGCCAGCAGCTCTAACCAGGGGGCGTTTGGAAACACCATATATTTT.

This chain connects TRBV4-2 to TRBJ2-5, with TRBD2 matching 10 bases. V shed 2 bases, J shed 1 base, and the junction held 1 base outside the gene matches. CDR1 and CDR2 (germline): LGHNA, YNFKEQ. CDR3 length: 15 amino acids. CDR3 DNA sequence: TGTGCCAGCAGCCAACAGCGGGGGGGCCAAGAGACCCAGTACTTC. As protein: CASSQQRGGQETQYF.

The rearrangement uses TRBV28 and TRBJ2-5; 7 bases align to TRBD1. Germline V CDR1 and CDR2: MDHEN, SYDVKM. The junction had 4 bases not matched to a gene; V was cut back by 3 bases and J by 0 bases. CDR3 length: 15 amino acids. For the CDR3, the DNA is TGTGCCAGCAGTTTTTTGGGACAGAACCAAGAGACCCAGTACTTC. Its translation: CASSFLGQNQETQYF.

The chain uses TRBV18 and TRBJ1-1; D uncertain. V lost 4 bases to trimming and J lost 1 base, with 7 bases between them. The CDR3 consists of 13 residues. CDR1 is KGHSH and CDR2 is LQKENI in the germline V gene. The CDR3 DNA reads as TGTGCCAGCTCACTACAATGGAACACTGAAGCTTTCTTT. This codes for CASSLQWNTEAFF.

This clone appeared once. Written as DNA, the CDR3 is TGTGCCACCAGTCCGGGCCAACTTTTTGGCGGGCCCCGTGTAGGGGAGCTGTTTTTT. It translates to CATSPGQLFGGPRVGELFF. This chain links TRBV15 with TRBJ2-2; possible D gene TRBD2, 5 bases. The CDR3 length is 19 residues. The germline V and J ends were trimmed by 6 bases and 8 bases, with 31 bases remaining between them. Germline loops: CDR1 LNHNV, CDR2 YYDKDF (reference sequence).

This sequence joins TRBV5-4 and TRBJ2-3; 8 positions agree with TRBD1. The germline CDR1 and CDR2 sequences are SGHNT and YYREEE (reference sequence). The CDR3 spans 16 residues. V trimming: 4 bases; J trimming: 0 bases; junction bases outside the gene matches: 7. CDR3 loop: CASSPDRGPSTDTQYF. DNA for the CDR3: TGTGCCAGCAGCCCCGACAGGGGACCTAGCACAGATACGCAGTATTTT.

The genes are TRBV28 and TRBJ2-1; 7 positions agree with TRBD1. This CDR3 is 13 amino acids long. V shed 5 bases and J 10 bases; nucleotides not matched to a gene: 8. The germline V gene has CDR1 MDHEN and CDR2 SYDVKM. The CDR3 sequence is CASSTTGRREQFF. The DNA for the CDR3 is TGTGCCAGCAGTACGACAGGGCGGCGGGAGCAGTTCTTC.